The 16 T cell receptor beta chains in this list originate from one sample, sequenced in a study of long-term antiretroviral therapy in people with HIV. At the survey level, the v3.0 immunoSEQ assay was run. Assay: immunoSEQ multiplex PCR; the TCRdb copy retains only in-frame clones and omits some. Of 25,000 to 35,000 clones detected, 70% to 90% appear once; the ten largest clones hold roughly 3.8%. Sequences were derived from unsorted PBMCs, sampled 0.8 years before starting antiretroviral therapy. Receptor source: a man in his late teens or twenties with HIV.

The rearrangement joins TRBV19 to TRBJ1-5; TRBD1 might be the D (6 bases). This CDR3 comprises 12 residues. Germline-derived CDR1 and CDR2 are LNHDA and SQIVND (reference sequence). V was trimmed by 8 bases and J by 9 bases, leaving 14 bases between them. The CDR3 DNA sequence: TGTGCCAGTTTAGGACAGTCCCCGCCCCAGCATTTT. This codes for CASLGQSPPQHF.

This rearrangement joins TRBV29-1 to TRBJ2-5; 7 bases are shared with TRBD1. CDR1 SQVTM and CDR2 ANQGSEA come from the germline V gene. This CDR3 has 14 residues. Unmatched junction bases numbered 15, after V lost 6 bases and J lost 8 bases. CDR3 sequence reads: CSVEKGQLVYTQYF. The DNA for the CDR3 is TGCAGCGTAGAGAAGGGACAGCTTGTTTATACCCAGTACTTC. Supplemented by reference TRBV29-1 and TRBJ2-5, the full variable domain reads SAVISQKPSRDICQRGTSLTIQCQVDSQVTMMFWYRQQPGQSLTLIATANQGSEATYESGFVIDKFPISRPNLTFSTLTVSNMSPEDSSIYLCSVEKGQLVYTQYFGPGTRLLVL.

This sequence joins TRBV5-1 and TRBJ1-5; no clear D. Germline CDR1 and CDR2: SGHRS and YFSETQ. V gave up 0 bases and J gave up 6 bases, with 7 bases separating them. The CDR3 runs 13 residues. Written as DNA, the CDR3 is TGCGCCAGCAGCTTGGCTTGGGGTCAGCCCCAGCATTTT. It encodes CASSLAWGQPQHF.

V is TRBV18 and J is TRBJ2-1; 12 bases map to TRBD2. J gave up 0 bases and V 3 bases, and 3 bases lay outside the gene matches. In germline, CDR1 is KGHSH, CDR2 LQKENI. This CDR3 is built from 17 residues. In nucleotides, the CDR3 is TGTGCCAGCTCACCGCTAGCGGGGGGGAGCTCCTACAATGAGCAGTTCTTC. Translated: CASSPLAGGSSYNEQFF.

The chain carries TRBV11-1 and TRBJ2-2, with D unclear. The V end lost 7 bases, the J end lost 0 bases, and 12 bases lay between the germline ends. Germline assignment: CDR1 SGHAT and CDR2 FQDESV (reference sequence). CDR3 length equals 15 residues. CDR3 amino acids: CASTSLGSNTGELFF. The CDR3 DNA is TGTGCCAGCACATCCTTGGGCTCGAACACCGGGGAGCTGTTTTTT.

On this clone: The junction does not match germline at one end; this may be a read error. This chain joins TRBV18 and TRBJ2-5, with 7 bases matching TRBD1. CDR1 KGHSH and CDR2 LQKENI come from the germline V gene. The CDR3 contains 16 residues. The chain's CDR3 is CASSPPDRAYEETQYF. The CDR3, as DNA: TGTGCCAGCTCTCCACCCGACAGGGCCTATGAAGAGACCCAGTACTTC. Drawing the rest from reference TRBV18 and TRBJ2-5, the complete variable domain is NAGVMQNPRHLVRRRGQEARLRCSPMKGHSHVYWYRQLPEEGLKFMVYLQKENIIDESGMPKERFSAEFPKEGPSILRIQQVVRGDSAAYFCASSPPDRAYEETQYFGPGTRLLVL.

The gene calls are TRBV12-5 and TRBJ1-2; 7 nucleotides match TRBD1. This CDR3 is 18 amino acids long. V lost 2 bases and J lost 0; bases outside the gene matches: 12. The germline gives CDR1 LGHNT, CDR2 FRNRAP. The CDR3 region is CASGLRLGQTITNYGYTF. The CDR3 nucleotides are TGTGCTAGTGGTTTGCGGTTGGGACAGACGATAACTAACTATGGCTACACCTTC.

The V and J genes are TRBV5-4 and TRBJ2-7; no clear D. Trimming took 2 bases from V and 2 from J, leaving 11 bases between them. CDR1 and CDR2 (germline): SGHNT, YYREEE (reference sequence). The CDR3 runs 14 residues. The CDR3 nucleotides are TGTGCCAGCAGCTTCGGGCCCGAGGCCTACGAGCAGTACTTC. This gives the protein CASSFGPEAYEQYF.

The chain employs TRBV7-5 and TRBJ2-7; the table calls TRBD1, which could not be checked here. TRBV7-5 is a recognized pseudogene. The CDR3 totals 13 residues. In DNA, the CDR3 is TGTGCCAGAAGCGCAAACAGGGGCTACGAGCAGTACTTC. Its protein product is CARSANRGYEQYF.

The chain combines TRBV29-1 with TRBJ1-1; D not resolved. The CDR3 has 14 residues. CDR1 SQVTM and CDR2 ANQGSEA come from the germline V gene. V gave up 6 bases and J gave up 5 bases, with 19 bases separating them. CDR3 protein: CSVHEARTRTEAFF. In nucleotides, the CDR3 is TGCAGCGTACACGAGGCCCGCACGCGTACTGAAGCTTTCTTT.

The genes are TRBV7-8 and TRBJ2-7; tentatively, D is TRBD1 or TRBD2 (5 bases each). CDR3 length equals 15 residues. V shed 5 bases and J shed 2 bases, with 16 bases lying between them. Germline CDR1 is SGHVS and CDR2 is FQNEAQ. CDR3 sequence reads: CASSAAGTEAYEQYF. DNA of the CDR3: TGTGCCAGCAGCGCGGCCGGGACGGAGGCCTACGAGCAGTACTTC.

This chain links TRBV2 with TRBJ1-1; TRBD1 agrees at 8 bases. The CDR3 contains 13 residues. V gave up 4 bases and J gave up 5 bases; unmatched junction bases: 3. Germline loops: CDR1 SNHLY, CDR2 FYNNEI. CDR3 DNA sequence: TGTGCCAGCAGTGTTAGACAGGGGACTGAAGCTTTCTTT. Its protein is CASSVRQGTEAFF.

The V call is TRBV7-3, the J call TRBJ1-6, with TRBD1 as a possible D gene (6 bases). There are 17 residues in the CDR3. CDR1 is SGHTA, CDR2 FQGTGA, per germline. Trimming left V 6 bases short and J 5 bases short, with 20 bases between. The CDR3 sequence is CASRFIKRTEDNSPLHF. Written as DNA, the CDR3 is TGTGCCAGCAGGTTCATCAAGAGGACAGAGGATAATTCACCCCTCCACTTT.

The genes are TRBV6-6 and TRBJ2-1; TRBD2 matches at 7 bases. Trimming removed 2 bases from V and 1 base from J; junction bases left unmatched: 5. Germline CDR1 and CDR2: MNHNY and SVGAGI (reference sequence). This CDR3 spans 16 amino acids. The CDR3 spells CASSYRGGLSYNEQFF. The CDR3 coding sequence is TGTGCCAGCAGTTACCGGGGAGGGCTTTCCTACAATGAGCAGTTCTTC.

The chain couples TRBV4-3 to TRBJ2-1; 11 bases map to TRBD2. J gave up 0 bases and V 3 bases, and 10 bases lay outside the gene matches. The CDR3 extends over 19 amino acids. CDR1 is LGHNA, CDR2 YSLEER, per germline. The CDR3 coding sequence is TGCGCCAGCAGCCATACGGGACTAGCGGCGGCGGACTCCTACAATGAGCAGTTCTTC. Encoded protein: CASSHTGLAAADSYNEQFF.

The chain has TRBV18 and TRBJ1-2; 8 nucleotides line up with TRBD1. Germline CDR1 is KGHSH and CDR2 is LQKENI. The CDR3 contains 13 residues. The junction had 3 bases not matched to a gene; V was cut back by 3 bases and J by 6 bases. CDR3 sequence (DNA): TGTGCCAGCTCACCGACAGGGGTGGATGGCTACACCTTC. Amino acids: CASSPTGVDGYTF.